Sequencing of this TCR beta chain was carried out in a study of T-cell memory formation after mild COVID-19. Study-level results: CD4/CD8 balance characterized clones contracting day 15 to 85, and CD4+ skew characterized later expanders. Detection of some responders pre-infection suggested pre-existing cross-reactive memory T cells participated. Contracting CD8+ clones were enriched in EMRA, CD4+ mainly in CM and EM.

The germline gives CDR1 SGHNT, CDR2 YYREEE (reference sequence). The CDR3 has 17 residues. The V and J ends lost 3 bases and 0 bases, in that order; junction bases with no gene match: 6. With regard to this clonotype: The antigen is unknown.

Constant-segment primers were used for 5'RACE, and the resulting TCR alpha and TCR beta cDNA libraries carried sample barcodes and UMIs. Via MiXCR, TCRdb re-called the 5' RACE reads, giving one row per CDR3 protein. The data hold around 220,000 distinct CDR3 sequences, with around 17% observed a single time. This clonotype was obtained from a man aged 18-30 years who had mild COVID-19 (a few samples of this study predate the infection). Cell type and time point are not known. This chain connects TRBV5-4 to TRBJ2-6; 7 bases agree with TRBD1. The sequenced sample consisted of PBMCs or a T cell subset sorted from them (not recorded which). The CDR3 sequence: CASSSGTANSGANVLTF. DNA for the CDR3: TGTGCCAGCAGCTCTGGGACAGCCAACTCTGGGGCCAACGTCCTGACTTTC.